Below are 31 T cell receptor beta chains sequenced from a single sample in a study of blood T cell repertoires in COVID-19. TCRdb's table, derived via immunoSEQ multiplex PCR, lists solely in-frame clones and lacks some. The table shows over 130,000 clones, with about 79% occurring only once. Specimen: PBMCs or T cells enriched from blood (not recorded which). All receptors derive from a woman between 50 and 59 years old who had recovered from COVID-19.

A single count supports this clone. This chain links TRBV5-5 with TRBJ2-1; a weak D match, TRBD1 (5 bases). Germline-derived CDR1 and CDR2 are SGHKS and YYEKEE (reference sequence). The CDR3 loop spans 12 amino acids. V was cut by 4 bases and J by 12 bases, with 14 bases left in between. The CDR3 region is CASSTTDQGQFF. The CDR3 coding sequence is TGTGCCAGCAGCACGACCGATCAGGGGCAGTTCTTC. The whole variable domain, filled in from reference TRBV5-5 and TRBJ2-1, reads DAGVTQSPTHLIKTRGQQVTLRCSPISGHKSVSWYQQVLGQGPQFIFQYYEKEERGRGNFPDRFSARQFPNYSSELNVNALLLGDSALYLCASSTTDQGQFFGPGTRLTVL.

The chain is built from TRBV27 and TRBJ1-2, with 7 bases that match TRBD1. Germline V gene sequence: CDR1 MNHEY, CDR2 SMNVEV (reference sequence). The length of the CDR3 is 13 residues. J was trimmed by 4 bases and V by 6 bases; bases with no gene match: 5. CDR3 region: CASSTDRAYGYTF. Here the CDR3 DNA reads TGTGCCAGCAGCACTGACAGGGCCTATGGCTACACCTTC.

Comments on this clone: This sample includes further DNA sequences coding for the same CDR3. The CDR3 loop reads CASRRGQETQYF. In DNA, the CDR3 is TGTGCCAGCCGTAGGGGGCAAGAGACCCAGTACTTC. The V call is TRBV6-5, the J call TRBJ2-5; D is perhaps TRBD1 (6 bases). Trimming stripped 8 bases from V and 2 bases from J, with 9 bases between. Germline V CDR1 and CDR2: MNHEY, SVGAGI. This CDR3 contains 12 residues.

The chain links TRBV29-1 to TRBJ1-2; D unclear. The CDR3 is made up of 11 amino acids. The V end was cut by 4 bases, the J end by 0 bases, with 3 bases between. CDR1 and CDR2 (germline): SQVTM, ANQGSEA. The CDR3 loop is CSVAANYGYTF. CDR3 bases: TGCAGCGTTGCAGCTAACTATGGCTACACCTTC. Filled out from reference TRBV29-1 and TRBJ1-2, the complete variable domain reads SAVISQKPSRDICQRGTSLTIQCQVDSQVTMMFWYRQQPGQSLTLIATANQGSEATYESGFVIDKFPISRPNLTFSTLTVSNMSPEDSSIYLCSVAANYGYTFGSGTRLTVV.

V gene TRBV6-5 combines with J gene TRBJ1-1; D may be TRBD1 (5 bases). This CDR3 contains 13 residues. The germline V gene encodes CDR1 MNHEY and CDR2 SVGAGI. Trimming shortened V by 8 bases and J by 7 bases, and 17 bases separated the two germline ends. The CDR3 region is CASRSGTEIEAFF. DNA for the CDR3: TGTGCCAGCCGGTCCGGGACTGAAATTGAAGCTTTCTTT.

The chain has TRBV14 and TRBJ2-7; TRBD1 might be the D (5 bases). V lost 3 bases to trimming and J lost 3 bases, with 21 bases between them. The CDR3 runs 17 residues. CDR1 and CDR2 from the germline V gene are SGHDN and FVKESK. The DNA of the CDR3 is TGTGCCAGCAGCCATTATCCTTCTCTAGGGGAAATCTACGAGCAGTACTTC. Translated, it gives CASSHYPSLGEIYEQYF.

The table lists this clone with a few counts. The J gene is TRBJ2-7, the V gene TRBV19; D is possibly TRBD1 (5 bases). Germline loops: CDR1 LNHDA, CDR2 SQIVND (reference sequence). V lost 4 bases and J lost 0, with 7 bases in between. The CDR3 extends over 13 amino acids. The CDR3 protein is CASSRGISYEQYF. CDR3 DNA sequence: TGTGCCAGTAGTAGGGGCATCTCCTACGAGCAGTACTTC.

The rearrangement uses TRBV6-5 and TRBJ2-1; 11 bases are a match to TRBD2. V lost 8 bases and J lost 5; bases outside the gene matches: 8. The CDR3 has 15 residues. Germline V lookup: CDR1 MNHEY, CDR2 SVGAGI. In DNA, the CDR3 is TGTGCCAGCTTACTGTCTAGCGGGAGGAACAATGAGCAGTTCTTC. This sequence encodes CASLLSSGRNNEQFF.

The chain is built from TRBV6-5 and TRBJ2-7; possible D gene TRBD1, 6 bases. The V end lost 2 bases, the J end lost 3 bases, and 8 bases lay between the germline ends. In germline, CDR1 is MNHEY, CDR2 SVGAGI. The length of the CDR3 is 13 residues. The CDR3: CASSYTGNYEQYF. The CDR3 nucleotides are TGTGCCAGCAGTTACACAGGGAACTACGAGCAGTACTTC.

Only a few counts were recorded for this clone. The chain has TRBV3-1 (or the pseudogene TRBV3-2) and TRBJ1-2, with D unresolved. Germline values: CDR1 LGHDT, CDR2 YNNKEL (reference sequence). This CDR3 spans 14 amino acids. With 0 bases removed from V and 7 bases from J, the gap between germline ends came to 12 bases. CDR3 coding DNA: TGTGCCAGCAGCCAAGAGGGAGGATCTGCTGGCTACACCTTC. Its translation: CASSQEGGSAGYTF.

The V call is TRBV28, the J call TRBJ2-7; 10 bases align to TRBD2. V lost 5 bases to trimming and J lost 2 bases; unmatched junction nucleotides: 6. CDR1 and CDR2 from the germline V gene are MDHEN and SYDVKM. The CDR3 is 15 residues long. CDR3 sequence: CASSGLAASPYEQYF. The CDR3 DNA is TGTGCCAGCAGTGGACTAGCGGCCTCACCCTACGAGCAGTACTTC.

This chain links TRBV18 with TRBJ1-2, with 8 bases that match TRBD1. This CDR3 region has 15 residues. The V gene end was trimmed by 0 bases and the J gene end by 6 bases; junction bases not matched to a gene: 6. CDR1 KGHSH and CDR2 LQKENI come from the germline V gene. Here the CDR3 DNA reads TGTGCCAGCTCACCACCCCCTCCAGGGGGCGATGGCTACACCTTC. Encoded protein: CASSPPPPGGDGYTF. Supplemented by reference TRBV18 and TRBJ1-2, the full variable domain reads NAGVMQNPRHLVRRRGQEARLRCSPMKGHSHVYWYRQLPEEGLKFMVYLQKENIIDESGMPKERFSAEFPKEGPSILRIQQVVRGDSAAYFCASSPPPPGGDGYTFGSGTRLTVV.

The gene calls are TRBV7-9 and TRBJ1-2; D might be TRBD1 (6 bases). Germline V gene sequence: CDR1 SEHNR, CDR2 FQNEAQ (reference sequence). V lost 5 bases and J 6 bases, leaving 19 bases between the germline ends. The CDR3 sequence is 15 residues long. The CDR3 nucleotides are TGTGCCAGCAGCCCTTTGTCGGGGGGCCAGCATGGCTACACCTTC. Its translation is CASSPLSGGQHGYTF.

The rearrangement uses TRBV6-5 and TRBJ2-4; 7 nucleotides align to TRBD1. The junction had 8 bases not matched to a gene; V was cut back by 6 bases and J by 6 bases. The V gene's germline CDR1 is MNHEY and CDR2 SVGAGI. The CDR3 runs 14 residues. The CDR3 coding sequence is TGTGCCAGCAGCAAGTTCGGGGACAGAAACATTCAGTACTTC. Encoded protein: CASSKFGDRNIQYF.

The CDR3 loop is CARSLGGQANTEAFF. Written as DNA, the CDR3 is TGTGCCAGAAGCTTAGGGGGACAGGCGAACACTGAAGCTTTCTTT. V gene TRBV5-3 combines with J gene TRBJ1-1; 8 bases are a match to TRBD1. Being an ORF, TRBV5-3 has a function that is uncertain. This CDR3 comprises 15 residues. With 2 bases clipped from V and 1 base from J, the junction kept 4 bases outside the gene matches.

The chain combines TRBV28 with TRBJ1-2; a weak D match, TRBD1 (6 bases). With 5 bases removed from V and 7 bases from J, the gap between germline ends came to 14 bases. The CDR3 covers 13 residues. Germline CDR1 reads MDHEN; CDR2 reads SYDVKM. In DNA, the CDR3 is TGTGCCAGCAGTCCTCAGGGGCTGAGTGGCTACACCTTC. This encodes CASSPQGLSGYTF.

The chain links TRBV5-1 to TRBJ1-2, with D unresolved. CDR3 length: 14 residues. Germline CDR1 SGHRS, CDR2 YFSETQ. Trimming left V 0 bases short and J 2 bases short, with 8 bases between. The CDR3 DNA reads as TGCGCCAGCAGCTTGGCCGAGGGCAACTATGGCTACACCTTC. Its translation is CASSLAEGNYGYTF.

This chain links TRBV28 with TRBJ2-2; D gene unclear. This CDR3 comprises 13 residues. Germline V gene lookup returns CDR1 MDHEN and CDR2 SYDVKM. The germline V and J ends were trimmed by 3 bases and 3 bases, with 5 bases remaining between them. Here the CDR3 DNA reads TGTGCCAGCAGTTTGTCATACACCGGGGAGCTGTTTTTT. Translated: CASSLSYTGELFF. Based on the CDR3 plus reference TRBV28 and TRBJ2-2, the full variable domain is DVKVTQSSRYLVKRTGEKVFLECVQDMDHENMFWYRQDPGLGLRLIYFSYDVKMKEKGDIPEGYSVSREKKERFSLILESASTNQTSMYLCASSLSYTGELFFGEGSRLTVL.

The V and J genes are TRBV5-1 and TRBJ2-7, with 8 nucleotides matching TRBD1. CDR1 SGHRS and CDR2 YFSETQ come from the germline V gene. J lost 9 bases, V lost 4 bases, and 12 bases had no gene match. The CDR3 sequence is 14 residues long. The DNA for the CDR3 is TGCGCCAGCAGCCAAGACAGGGGCGATGATTGGCAGTACTTC. Protein: CASSQDRGDDWQYF.

This chain joins TRBV28 and TRBJ1-4; D gene ambiguous. The CDR3 is made up of 15 amino acids. The V gene's germline CDR1 is MDHEN and CDR2 SYDVKM. V was cut by 6 bases and J by 1 base, with 12 bases left in between. CDR3 amino acids: CASRTDGRTNEKLFF. For the CDR3, the DNA is TGTGCCAGCAGAACCGACGGGAGAACTAATGAAAAACTGTTTTTT.

The CDR3, as DNA: TGCGCCAGCAGCACACTAGCGGGGGGCTCTGGGGCCAACGTCCTGACTTTC. Translated, it gives CASSTLAGGSGANVLTF. J is TRBJ2-6 and V is TRBV4-1; TRBD2 matches at 12 bases. The germline CDR1 and CDR2 sequences are MGHRA and YSYEKL. The CDR3 contains 17 residues. With V trimmed by 5 bases and J by 0 bases, 2 bases remained unmatched.

The count of this clone is one. This chain links TRBV7-8 with TRBJ1-5; D is unclear. Between the trimmed V and J ends, which lost 1 base and 5 bases, there was a span of 9 bases. From germline, CDR1 is SGHVS and CDR2 FQNEAQ. The CDR3 totals 14 residues. CDR3 DNA: TGTGCCAGCAGCTTAGTCGGGTTCGATCAGCCCCAGCATTTT. This encodes CASSLVGFDQPQHF. The variable domain in full, completed from reference TRBV7-8 and TRBJ1-5, reads GAGVSQSPRYKVAKRGQDVALRCDPISGHVSLFWYQQALGQGPEFLTYFQNEAQLDKSGLPSDRFFAERPEGSVSTLKIQRTQQEDSAVYLCASSLVGFDQPQHFGDGTRLSIL.

The rearrangement links TRBV21-1 to TRBJ2-5; TRBD2, the D gene given by the table, was not confirmed from the DNA. TRBV21-1 is marked as a pseudogene. The CDR3 totals 18 residues. Here the CDR3 reads CASSPGENSGSVQETQYF. The CDR3 region has the DNA TGTGCCAGCAGCCCTGGAGAGAATAGCGGGTCCGTTCAAGAGACCCAGTACTTC.

This sequence joins TRBV11-3 and TRBJ2-3; TRBD1 matches 7 bases. V lost 5 bases and J lost 2; bases outside the gene matches: 7. This CDR3 has 15 amino acids. Germline V gene data show CDR1 as SGHNT and CDR2 as YENEEA. The CDR3 here is CASSPRDRATDTQYF. CDR3 DNA sequence: TGTGCCAGCAGCCCCCGGGACAGAGCCACAGATACGCAGTATTTT.

This chain uses TRBV2 with TRBJ1-2; possibly TRBD1 for D (6 bases). CDR1 is SNHLY, CDR2 FYNNEI, per germline. The CDR3 length is 15 residues. V shed 2 bases and J shed 0 bases, with 10 bases lying between them. CDR3 amino acids: CASSESRQANYGYTF. As DNA, the CDR3 is TGTGCCAGCAGTGAATCAAGACAGGCTAACTATGGCTACACCTTC.

The chain uses TRBV6-5 and TRBJ1-5; tentative D call: TRBD1 (6 bases). Germline V lookup: CDR1 MNHEY, CDR2 SVGAGI. This CDR3 contains 14 residues. With 7 bases removed from V and 11 bases from J, the gap between germline ends came to 21 bases. The CDR3 DNA sequence: TGTGCCAGCAACCTGAACAGCGCCCAGGGGTCCCAGCATTTT. It codes for CASNLNSAQGSQHF.

This chain joins TRBV6-5 and TRBJ1-5; D might be TRBD1 (5 bases). The CDR3 runs 13 residues. Germline CDR1 reads MNHEY; CDR2 reads SVGAGI. V was clipped by 4 bases and J by 7 bases, with 11 bases between them. CDR3: CASSSGSRQPQHF. CDR3 bases: TGTGCCAGCAGTTCAGGGTCGCGACAGCCCCAGCATTTT.

The chain employs TRBV30 and TRBJ2-7, with D tentatively TRBD1 (7 bases). The V gene's germline CDR1 is GTSNPN and CDR2 SVGIG (reference sequence). CDR3 length: 13 residues. Trimming removed 4 bases at V and 5 bases at J, with 15 bases between. Here the CDR3 DNA reads TGTGCCTGGATCGGAGGGGGCCGTAACGAGCAGTACTTC. Protein: CAWIGGGRNEQYF.

This clone occurred a few times. This chain joins TRBV18 and TRBJ1-2; 8 bases are a match to TRBD1. V gave up 3 bases and J gave up 7 bases; unmatched junction bases: 13. Germline assignment: CDR1 KGHSH and CDR2 LQKENI. The CDR3 covers 16 residues. CDR3 nucleotide sequence: TGTGCCAGCTCACCGGGGACAGGCTCCGTTTCAGGTGGCTACACCTTC. It encodes CASSPGTGSVSGGYTF.

The chain carries TRBV5-1 and TRBJ2-5, with a weak D call TRBD2 (6 bases). The V end was cut by 3 bases, the J end by 2 bases, with 11 bases between. The CDR3 covers 14 residues. The V gene's germline CDR1 is SGHRS and CDR2 YFSETQ. As DNA, the CDR3 is TGCGCCAGCAGCTCCGTGGGGGGACAAGAGACCCAGTACTTC. It translates to CASSSVGGQETQYF. The entire variable domain, with the rest obtained from reference TRBV5-1 and TRBJ2-5, is as follows: KAGVTQTPRYLIKTRGQQVTLSCSPISGHRSVSWYQQTPGQGLQFLFEYFSETQRNKGNFPGRFSGRQFSNSRSEMNVSTLELGDSALYLCASSSVGGQETQYFGPGTRLLVL.

The rearrangement uses TRBV29-1 and TRBJ2-2; 10 bases match TRBD2. V shed 7 bases and J 3 bases; nucleotides not matched to a gene: 5. Germline lookup yields CDR1 SQVTM and CDR2 ANQGSEA. CDR3 size: 14 residues. The CDR3 DNA follows: TGCAGCGCTCGGACTAGCGGTTACACCGGGGAGCTGTTTTTT. It encodes CSARTSGYTGELFF.